The T cell receptor (beta chain) described here comes from a study of shared clonotypes between healthy human individuals (dated by TCRdb to the early 2020s). As for the study more broadly: The cohort included a few men and a couple of women between 18 and 49 years of age. Different laboratories and diverse techniques were used to prepare libraries and sequence TCR repertoires, to increase sequencing depth and limit assay-specific biases. Each donor's leukapheresis produced roughly between about 0.85 and 10 billion PBMCs. For each donor, CD4 naive and CD4 memory were each run on three plates, CD8 naive on two plates, and CD8 memory on one plate. To estimate repertoire size and how much clonotype sharing occurs between individuals, the study deeply sequenced the blood TCR repertoires of 4 to 6 healthy adults.

Comments on this clone: Its antigen has not been determined. Base qualities are not recorded, but no much larger clone differs from it by a single base.

From a lookup of the germline V gene (reference sequence), CDR1 and CDR2 are LNHNV and YYDKDF. The junction carries 19 bases between V and J, which are trimmed by 4 bases and 1 base respectively. The CDR3 contains 17 residues, cysteine and phenylalanine counted. Left in the record is the CDR3 DNA by itself, 51 bases read in frame from the first base. Donors were healthy HIV-negative adults with no recently reported acute infections or vaccinations. Every donor was a Caucasian adult living in Nashville, Tennessee, USA. CD8 memory samples consisted of magnetically selected CD45RO+ cells combined with CCR7-negative CD45RA+ effector memory (TemRA) cells. Blood was collected by leukapheresis, and PBMCs were isolated by Ficoll-Histopaque density gradient centrifugation and then cryopreserved in liquid nitrogen vapor phase. Analytical flow cytometry was used to check the purity and quantity of each magnetically sorted T cell population. Genomic DNA was isolated from each sorted fraction and quantified by UV absorbance on a Nanodrop 2000c.

TCR CDR3 regions were amplified from genomic DNA by multiplex PCR using the deep immunoSEQ assay. Genomic DNA extracted from each cell subset was distributed evenly over all wells of several immunoSEQ 96-well plates, and each plate served as one replicate. For sorted subsets, 150 to 250 ng genomic DNA, equal to 30,000 or so T cell genomes, was loaded into each replicate PCR. Purified libraries were measured with a Qubit 3.0 fluorometer, size-checked on a Bioanalyzer 2100, and measured again with the KAPA Library Quantification kit. Every immunoSEQ 96-well plate was sequenced on a dedicated single-read 150-cycle Illumina NextSeq 550 flow cell. As for the original processing: Because the immunoSEQ output held only junctional sequences and lacked quality scores, the filtering could not match the filtering applied to full-length reads. To assign V/J genes and CDR3, sequences were annotated using PyIR, a Python wrapper for IgBLAST v1.9, with IMGT germline references. Reads were filtered out if the reads had weak V/J assignments (E-value above 1e-6), no CDR3, stop codons, out-of-frame junctions, or ambiguous translated residues. V3J clonotypes were defined by identical inferred V gene, J gene, and CDR3 amino acid sequence. To compute the percentage overlap between repertoires, the number of shared unique clonotypes was divided by the size of the smaller repertoire. Richness of each repertoire was evaluated using RTK rarefaction, the Chao1 estimator, and Recon v2.1 estimates of unobserved clonotypes. Generation probabilities for all TCRbeta clonotypes obtained by the gDNA method from several donors were computed using OLGA. TCRdb limited this immuneACCESS table to in-frame rearrangements with V and J called. A share of clones is missing; checked studies link under half to unresolved V genes, and the rest is unexplained. The V and J calls and the clone size are those of that table, but D and trimming were determined from the DNA. This sample has 100,000 or so clones in its table, and less than 75% of those were observed once. The ten largest clones represent approximately 25% of the sample.

What the study reported, not specific to this receptor: Clonotypes shared by all four sorted-subset donors showed higher generation probabilities than non-shared clonotypes. Based on pairwise subsampling, the degree of clonotype sharing among donors was expected to be affected by sequencing depth. Because the study included only a small number of donors, the genetic and exposure-history diversity represented was limited. Approximately 5% of naive CD4, 3.5% of naive CD8, approximately 2.2% of memory CD4, and approximately 0.4% of memory CD8 clonotypes were shared across several donors. Sampling was restricted to blood, and TCR repertoires in tissue are likely to differ from TCR repertoires in blood. Incomplete sequencing was indicated by rarefaction of sorted-subset datasets, despite the large sequencing depth. Larger estimated clonotype richness was generally found for naive subsets than for memory subsets.

The chain links TRBV15 with TRBJ2-5, and possibly TRBD2, on 5 matching bases. Material for sequencing was memory CD8+ T cells sorted from blood. In the paper's terms, the cell subset or site label means: CD45RO+ cells pooled with CCR7-negative TemRA cells. This clonotype originated in a woman in her 30s in good health. The nucleotide sequence is given as TGTGCCACCAGCAAATTCCGGGGAGCTGGACCCCAAGAGACCCAGTACTTC. It translates as CATSKFRGAGPQETQYF. Outside the CDR3, residues come from the reference TRBV15 and TRBJ2-5 proteins, so the full variable domain is: DAMVIQNPRYQVTQFGKPVTLSCSQTLNHNVMYWYQQKSSQAPKLLFHYYDKDFNNEADTPDNFQSRRPNTSFCFLDIRSPGLGDTAMYLCATSKFRGAGPQETQYFGPGTRLLVL.